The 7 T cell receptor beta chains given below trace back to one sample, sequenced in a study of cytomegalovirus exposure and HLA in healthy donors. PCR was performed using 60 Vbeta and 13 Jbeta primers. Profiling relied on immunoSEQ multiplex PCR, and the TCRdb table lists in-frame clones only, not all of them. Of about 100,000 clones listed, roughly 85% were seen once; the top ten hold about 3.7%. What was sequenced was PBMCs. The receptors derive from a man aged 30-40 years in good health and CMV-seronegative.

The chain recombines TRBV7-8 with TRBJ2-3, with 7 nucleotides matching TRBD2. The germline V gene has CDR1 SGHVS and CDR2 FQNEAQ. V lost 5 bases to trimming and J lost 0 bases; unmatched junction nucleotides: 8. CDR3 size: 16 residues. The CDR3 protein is CASSHRRGKSTDTQYF. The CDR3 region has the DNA TGTGCCAGCAGCCATAGGCGGGGGAAGAGCACAGATACGCAGTATTTT.

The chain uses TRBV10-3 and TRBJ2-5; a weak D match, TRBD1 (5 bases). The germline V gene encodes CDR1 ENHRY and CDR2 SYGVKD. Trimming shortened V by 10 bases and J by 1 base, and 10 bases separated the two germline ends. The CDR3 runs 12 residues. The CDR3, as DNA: TGTGCCACCGGCAGGGTCCAAGAGACCCAGTACTTC. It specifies CATGRVQETQYF.

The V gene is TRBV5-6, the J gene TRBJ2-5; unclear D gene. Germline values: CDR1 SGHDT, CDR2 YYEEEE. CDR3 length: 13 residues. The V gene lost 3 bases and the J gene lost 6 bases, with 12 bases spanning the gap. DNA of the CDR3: TGTGCCAGCAGCTACACTACTGTACAGACCCAGTACTTC. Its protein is CASSYTTVQTQYF.

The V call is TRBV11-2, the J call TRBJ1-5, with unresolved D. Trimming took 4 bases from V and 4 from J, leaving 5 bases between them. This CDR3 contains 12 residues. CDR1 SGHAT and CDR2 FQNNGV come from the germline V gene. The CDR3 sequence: CASSSLNQPQHF. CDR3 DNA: TGTGCCAGCAGCTCCTTAAATCAGCCCCAGCATTTT.

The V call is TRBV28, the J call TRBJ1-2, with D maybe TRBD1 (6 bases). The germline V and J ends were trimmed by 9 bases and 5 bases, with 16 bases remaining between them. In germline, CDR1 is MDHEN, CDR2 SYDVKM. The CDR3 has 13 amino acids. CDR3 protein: CASLRGGAYGYTF. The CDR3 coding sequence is TGTGCCAGTTTAAGGGGGGGCGCGTATGGCTACACCTTC.

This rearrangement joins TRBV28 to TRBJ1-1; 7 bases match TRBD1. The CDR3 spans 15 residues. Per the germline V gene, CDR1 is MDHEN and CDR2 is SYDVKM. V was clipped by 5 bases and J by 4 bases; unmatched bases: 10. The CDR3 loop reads CASSPRPRGPTEAFF. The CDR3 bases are TGTGCCAGCAGTCCCCGCCCGAGGGGGCCCACTGAAGCTTTCTTT.

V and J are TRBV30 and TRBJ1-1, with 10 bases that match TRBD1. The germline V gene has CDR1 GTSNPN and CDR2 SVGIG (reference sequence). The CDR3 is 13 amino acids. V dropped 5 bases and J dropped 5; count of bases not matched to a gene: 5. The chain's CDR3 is CAWHGQGGTEAFF. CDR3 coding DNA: TGTGCCTGGCACGGACAGGGGGGGACTGAAGCTTTCTTT.